A selection of T cell receptor beta chains follows, all from one sample in a study of OX40 agonist ivuxolimab in advanced cancers. Generated by immunoSEQ multiplex PCR, the TCRdb table keeps only in-frame clones and is missing some. The sample includes about 40,000 clones, 85% to 90% of them seen just once. Sequencing was performed on CD4+ or CD8+ T cells sorted from blood, taken in a trial of the OX40 agonist ivuxolimab. The source is an adult with an advanced solid tumor such as melanoma, head and neck, liver or kidney cancer. Both conserved end residues are part of each CDR3. The D gene is left open where the match is weak. Only some rows state a clone size, as once, few, many or a class for expanded clones.

abundance: few; d_gene: NA; j_gene: TRBJ1-2; v_gene: TRBV25-1; CDR3aa: CASSELPLYGYTF; CDR3nt: TGTGCCAGCAGTGAACTACCTCTCTATGGCTACACCTTC
abundance: NA; d_gene: NA; j_gene: TRBJ1-2; v_gene: TRBV6-1; CDR3aa: CASSDFGGVASYGYTF; CDR3nt: TGTGCCAGCAGTGATTTCGGAGGAGTCGCCTCCTATGGCTACACCTTC
abundance: NA; d_gene: NA; j_gene: TRBJ1-2; v_gene: TRBV5-4; CDR3aa: CASTPQAGNYGYTF; CDR3nt: TGTGCCAGCACCCCGCAGGCAGGGAACTATGGCTACACCTTC
abundance: NA; d_gene: TRBD2; j_gene: TRBJ2-1; v_gene: TRBV27; CDR3aa: CASQSGTSGRNEQFF; CDR3nt: TGTGCCAGCCAGTCAGGGACTAGCGGAAGAAATGAGCAGTTCTTC
abundance: NA; d_gene: NA; j_gene: TRBJ1-2; v_gene: TRBV5-1; CDR3aa: CASSLYGDGYTF; CDR3nt: TGCGCCAGCAGCTTGTACGGCGATGGCTACACCTTC
abundance: NA; d_gene: NA; j_gene: TRBJ2-5; v_gene: TRBV6-6; CDR3aa: CASRERRGGRQETQYF; CDR3nt: TGTGCCAGCAGGGAAAGAAGGGGGGGGCGGCAAGAGACCCAGTACTTC
abundance: NA; d_gene: NA; j_gene: TRBJ1-2; v_gene: TRBV7-9; CDR3aa: CASSQTESYTF; CDR3nt: TGTGCCAGCAGCCAGACCGAAAGCTACACCTTC
abundance: NA; d_gene: NA; j_gene: TRBJ2-7; v_gene: TRBV5-3; CDR3aa: CASSQEKHTSYEQYF; CDR3nt: TGTGCCAGCAGCCAAGAAAAACACACGTCCTACGAGCAGTACTTC
abundance: NA; d_gene: NA; j_gene: TRBJ1-1; v_gene: TRBV19; CDR3aa: CASSIIGAGVGTEAFF; CDR3nt: TGTGCCAGTAGTATAATTGGGGCAGGGGTTGGCACTGAAGCTTTCTTT
abundance: NA; d_gene: NA; j_gene: TRBJ2-7; v_gene: TRBV11-2; CDR3aa: CASSLRFGYEQYF; CDR3nt: TGTGCCAGCAGCTTACGGTTTGGCTACGAGCAGTACTTC
abundance: NA; d_gene: NA; j_gene: TRBJ2-2; v_gene: TRBV9; CDR3aa: CASSARGPNTGELFF; CDR3nt: TGTGCCAGCAGCGCGCGGGGGCCGAACACCGGGGAGCTGTTTTTT
abundance: NA; d_gene: TRBD1; j_gene: TRBJ1-4; v_gene: TRBV7-6; CDR3aa: CASSLSTGGIGKLFF; CDR3nt: TGTGCCAGCAGCTTATCGACAGGGGGCATCGGAAAACTGTTTTTT
abundance: NA; d_gene: NA; j_gene: TRBJ2-3; v_gene: TRBV7-8; CDR3aa: CASSPLPGLDPDTQYF; CDR3nt: TGTGCCAGCAGCCCCCTCCCAGGGTTAGATCCAGATACGCAGTATTTT
abundance: NA; d_gene: NA; j_gene: TRBJ1-2; v_gene: TRBV27; CDR3aa: CASKGGDTYYGYTF; CDR3nt: TGTGCCAGCAAAGGAGGAGACACTTACTATGGCTACACCTTC
abundance: NA; d_gene: NA; j_gene: TRBJ1-4; v_gene: TRBV5-1; CDR3aa: CASSLARGRRLTNEKLFF; CDR3nt: TGCGCCAGCAGCTTGGCCCGGGGTCGGAGACTAACTAATGAAAAACTGTTTTTT
abundance: NA; d_gene: NA; j_gene: TRBJ1-4; v_gene: TRBV27; CDR3aa: CASSLTFLTRANEKLFF; CDR3nt: TGTGCCAGCAGTTTGACCTTTCTTACGAGGGCTAATGAAAAACTGTTTTTT
abundance: NA; d_gene: NA; j_gene: TRBJ2-1; v_gene: TRBV28; CDR3aa: CASSLTGPSEQFF; CDR3nt: TGTGCCAGCAGTTTAACCGGGCCGAGTGAGCAGTTCTTC
abundance: NA; d_gene: NA; j_gene: TRBJ1-4; v_gene: TRBV6-1; CDR3aa: CASSDSTGRMEKLFF; CDR3nt: TGTGCCAGCAGTGATTCTACTGGTCGTATGGAAAAACTGTTTTTT
abundance: NA; d_gene: NA; j_gene: TRBJ1-1; v_gene: TRBV6-5; CDR3aa: CASSYYRAAFF; CDR3nt: TGTGCCAGCAGTTACTATCGGGCAGCTTTCTTT
abundance: NA; d_gene: NA; j_gene: TRBJ1-5; v_gene: TRBV27; CDR3aa: CASNFQGPNQPQHF; CDR3nt: TGTGCCAGCAATTTCCAGGGCCCCAATCAGCCCCAGCATTTT
abundance: once; d_gene: NA; j_gene: TRBJ2-3; v_gene: TRBV27; CDR3aa: CASSSLGGADTQYF; CDR3nt: TGTGCCAGCAGTTCTCTCGGGGGCGCAGATACGCAGTATTTT
abundance: NA; d_gene: NA; j_gene: TRBJ2-1; v_gene: TRBV27; CDR3aa: CASSLLGAEQFF; CDR3nt: TGTGCCAGCAGTTTATTGGGGGCAGAGCAGTTCTTC
abundance: NA; d_gene: TRBD2; j_gene: TRBJ2-1; v_gene: TRBV15; CDR3aa: CATSGRLAGGLNEQFF; CDR3nt: TGTGCCACCAGCGGGCGTTTAGCGGGAGGTCTGAATGAGCAGTTCTTC
abundance: NA; d_gene: NA; j_gene: TRBJ2-1; v_gene: TRBV6-1; CDR3aa: CASSGTDFSYNEQFF; CDR3nt: TGTGCCAGCAGTGGTACGGACTTCTCCTACAATGAGCAGTTCTTC
abundance: NA; d_gene: NA; j_gene: TRBJ2-7; v_gene: TRBV4-1; CDR3aa: CASSQAELSYEQYF; CDR3nt: TGCGCCAGCAGCCAAGCAGAGTTATCCTACGAGCAGTACTTC
abundance: NA; d_gene: NA; j_gene: TRBJ2-1; v_gene: TRBV4-1; CDR3aa: CASSPRTDRYNEQFF; CDR3nt: TGCGCCAGCAGCCCACGGACAGACCGGTACAATGAGCAGTTCTTC